The 26 T cell receptor beta chains below all came from one sample that was sequenced in a study of blood T cell repertoires in COVID-19. Here immunoSEQ multiplex PCR was the method, and the copy in TCRdb shows in-frame clones only, minus some. Of fewer than 450,000 clones in the sample, roughly 87% were seen once. The sequenced sample consisted of PBMCs or T cells enriched from blood (not recorded which). The receptors were gathered from a woman aged 40-49 years with acute COVID-19.

This sequence joins TRBV6-5 and TRBJ1-2; 8 bases are a match to TRBD1. Germline trimming cut 4 bases from V and 4 bases from J; bases unmatched to any gene: 5. Germline CDR1 MNHEY, CDR2 SVGAGI. The CDR3 covers 14 residues. The CDR3 here is CASSFSQGVYGYTF. In DNA form, the CDR3 reads TGTGCCAGCAGTTTTTCACAGGGGGTCTATGGCTACACCTTC.

The chain combines TRBV4-2 with TRBJ2-5, with 9 bases that match TRBD2. Germline trimming cut 0 bases from V and 4 bases from J; bases unmatched to any gene: 6. Germline V lookup: CDR1 LGHNA, CDR2 YNFKEQ. The length of the CDR3 is 16 residues. CDR3 amino acids: CASSQDGAGGPETQYF. The DNA for the CDR3 is TGTGCCAGCAGCCAAGATGGCGCGGGGGGGCCAGAGACCCAGTACTTC.

V is TRBV6-5 and J is TRBJ1-3, with 8 bases aligning to TRBD1. There are 15 residues in the CDR3. V dropped 0 bases and J dropped 6; count of bases not matched to a gene: 4. Germline-derived CDR1 and CDR2 are MNHEY and SVGAGI. The CDR3 protein is CASSYSQGEENTIYF. DNA of the CDR3: TGTGCCAGCAGTTACTCACAGGGGGAGGAAAACACCATATATTTT.

This chain links TRBV2 with TRBJ1-3, with D perhaps TRBD1 (6 bases). The CDR3 has 16 amino acids. Germline V gives CDR1 SNHLY, CDR2 FYNNEI. V shed 5 bases and J shed 0 bases, with 14 bases lying between them. CDR3 in DNA: TGTGCCAGCAGTTCCCGGCGGACAGTCTCTGGAAACACCATATATTTT. The encoded protein is CASSSRRTVSGNTIYF.

This clone is labeled medium-sized. The gene calls are TRBV5-4 and TRBJ2-3; D call uncertain. The CDR3 is 15 residues long. The V end lost 4 bases, the J end lost 3 bases, and 15 bases lay between the germline ends. CDR1 and CDR2 (germline): SGHNT, YYREEE (reference sequence). Written as DNA, the CDR3 is TGTGCCAGCAGCCTTGTAGATCTCGGGACAGATACGCAGTATTTT. Encoded protein: CASSLVDLGTDTQYF.

The chain recombines TRBV6-1 with TRBJ2-7, with D uncertain. V was cut by 2 bases and J by 3 bases, with 11 bases left in between. The germline V gene has CDR1 MNHNS and CDR2 SASEGT. This CDR3 contains 14 residues. In DNA form, the CDR3 reads TGTGCCAGCAGTGAATCTGGCGGTCTCTACGAGCAGTACTTC. This translates into CASSESGGLYEQYF.

The chain recombines TRBV5-1 with TRBJ1-3; 8 bases are shared with TRBD1. Germline trimming cut 4 bases from V and 4 bases from J; bases unmatched to any gene: 13. The CDR3 has 17 residues. The V gene's germline CDR1 is SGHRS and CDR2 YFSETQ. DNA of the CDR3: TGCGCCAGCAGCCGTGGAGACGACAGGGGTGCCGGAAACACCATATATTTT. Protein sequence: CASSRGDDRGAGNTIYF.

The chain recombines TRBV28 with TRBJ2-2; 7 nucleotides align to TRBD1. The CDR3 consists of 14 residues. Trimming took 8 bases from V and 2 from J; bases not matched to a gene: 5. Germline CDR1 and CDR2: MDHEN and SYDVKM. CDR3 coding DNA: TGTGCCAGCGGGTACAGGGGAAACACCGGGGAGCTGTTTTTT. Translated, it gives CASGYRGNTGELFF.

This sequence joins TRBV2 and TRBJ1-1, with a possible D match to TRBD1 (6 bases). Germline assignment: CDR1 SNHLY and CDR2 FYNNEI. The CDR3 has 15 amino acids. Between the trimmed V and J ends, which lost 7 bases and 3 bases, there was a span of 18 bases. The CDR3 loop is CASIQRDIEDTEAFF. CDR3 nucleotide sequence: TGTGCCAGCATCCAGAGGGACATCGAAGACACTGAAGCTTTCTTT.

The rearrangement links TRBV11-3 to TRBJ2-3; TRBD2 aligns across 8 bases. The V and J ends lost 3 bases and 3 bases, in that order; junction bases with no gene match: 2. Germline assignment: CDR1 SGHNT and CDR2 YENEEA. The CDR3 consists of 14 residues. CDR3 nucleotide sequence: TGTGCCAGCAGCTTCGGGGGGGTAACAGATACGCAGTATTTT. It encodes CASSFGGVTDTQYF.

The V and J genes are TRBV19 and TRBJ1-1; 10 bases are a match to TRBD1. With V trimmed by 7 bases and J by 5 bases, 10 bases remained unmatched. The germline CDR1 and CDR2 sequences are LNHDA and SQIVND (reference sequence). CDR3 length: 15 residues. For the CDR3, the DNA is TGTGCCAGTACACTCACCGGGACAGGGGTTACTGAAGCTTTCTTT. Translation: CASTLTGTGVTEAFF. The full variable domain, rest sourced from reference TRBV19 and TRBJ1-1, is DGGITQSPKYLFRKEGQNVTLSCEQNLNHDAMYWYRQDPGQGLRLIYYSQIVNDFQKGDIAEGYSVSREKKESFPLTVTSAQKNPTAFYLCASTLTGTGVTEAFFGQGTRLTVV.

The chain combines TRBV3-1 (or the pseudogene TRBV3-2) with TRBJ2-3; 14 bases are a match to TRBD2. The CDR3 contains 15 residues. Trimming took 4 bases from V and 7 from J; bases not matched to a gene: 4. Germline V gives CDR1 LGHDT, CDR2 YNNKEL (reference sequence). CDR3: CASSPGTSGGYTQYF. The CDR3 DNA sequence: TGTGCCAGCAGCCCGGGGACTAGCGGGGGCTATACGCAGTATTTT.

This chain joins TRBV5-1 and TRBJ1-4; a weak D match, TRBD1 (5 bases). The germline CDR1 and CDR2 sequences are SGHRS and YFSETQ. The CDR3 extends over 15 amino acids. Between the trimmed V and J ends, which lost 2 bases and 6 bases, there was a span of 14 bases. The CDR3 reads CASSLQGEVYEKLFF. CDR3 nucleotides: TGCGCCAGCAGCTTACAAGGGGAGGTATATGAAAAACTGTTTTTT. The whole variable domain, filled in from reference TRBV5-1 and TRBJ1-4, reads KAGVTQTPRYLIKTRGQQVTLSCSPISGHRSVSWYQQTPGQGLQFLFEYFSETQRNKGNFPGRFSGRQFSNSRSEMNVSTLELGDSALYLCASSLQGEVYEKLFFGSGTQLSVL.

With respect to this clone: A junction boundary mismatches the germline segment, possibly from a read error. The chain carries TRBV9 and TRBJ1-2; D is uncertain. The CDR3 loop spans 13 amino acids. Per the germline V gene, CDR1 is SGDLS and CDR2 is YYNGEE. This CDR3 reads CASSPDLSGEGPF. The DNA of the CDR3 is TGTGCCAGCAGCCCCGATTTATCCGGAGAGGGTCCCTTC.

The V and J genes are TRBV3-1 (or the pseudogene TRBV3-2) and TRBJ1-5; the D is unclear. This CDR3 is 13 amino acids long. V lost 3 bases, J lost 5 bases, and 8 bases lay in between. Germline CDR1 LGHDT, CDR2 YNNKEL (reference sequence). The CDR3 bases are TGTGCCAGCAGCCAGACTTCGGATCAGCCCCAGCATTTT. Its protein is CASSQTSDQPQHF.

V is TRBV3-1 (or the pseudogene TRBV3-2) and J is TRBJ2-1; 10 positions agree with TRBD2. V lost 4 bases to trimming and J lost 7 bases; unmatched junction nucleotides: 10. Germline V lookup: CDR1 LGHDT, CDR2 YNNKEL (reference sequence). The CDR3 spans 16 residues. The CDR3 DNA sequence: TGTGCCAGCAGCCGCCTAACCGGGACTAGCGCGAATGAGCAGTTCTTC. Protein sequence: CASSRLTGTSANEQFF.

The rearrangement uses TRBV5-1 and TRBJ2-3; D gene unclear. Germline CDR1 and CDR2: SGHRS and YFSETQ. Trimming pared 0 bases from V and 2 bases from J, leaving 7 bases between. The length of the CDR3 is 14 residues. The CDR3 reads CASSLAQDTDTQYF. DNA for the CDR3: TGCGCCAGCAGCTTGGCGCAGGACACAGATACGCAGTATTTT.

A single count supports this clone. The chain uses TRBV5-1 and TRBJ1-4, with TRBD1 matching over 10 bases. The germline CDR1 and CDR2 sequences are SGHRS and YFSETQ. V gave up 5 bases and J gave up 8 bases; unmatched junction bases: 9. This CDR3 is built from 15 residues. CDR3 nucleotides: TGCGCCAGCAGTCCCGGGACAGGGGTTTGGGAAAAACTGTTTTTT. This encodes CASSPGTGVWEKLFF.

The genes are TRBV11-2 and TRBJ2-7; tentative D call: TRBD2 (6 bases). The CDR3 covers 16 residues. V lost 4 bases and J 6 bases, leaving 22 bases between the germline ends. Germline V gene sequence: CDR1 SGHAT, CDR2 FQNNGV. The CDR3 sequence is CASSSGGNPYTVEQYF. CDR3 nucleotide sequence: TGTGCCAGCAGCTCTGGCGGGAATCCCTACACTGTCGAGCAGTACTTC.

The chain uses TRBV27 and TRBJ1-1, with D possibly matching TRBD1 (6 bases). The CDR3 is 15 residues long. The germline V and J ends were trimmed by 4 bases and 0 bases, with 12 bases remaining between them. The V gene's germline CDR1 is MNHEY and CDR2 SMNVEV (reference sequence). The CDR3 region is CASSSAGVVNTEAFF. DNA of the CDR3: TGTGCCAGCAGTTCGGCAGGGGTGGTGAACACTGAAGCTTTCTTT.

This clone was counted between two and nine times. The chain joins TRBV5-1 to TRBJ2-5; D gene ambiguous. The CDR3 covers 13 residues. Germline V CDR1 and CDR2: SGHRS, YFSETQ. The ends were cut back, 4 bases at V and 5 bases at J, with 12 bases in the middle. CDR3 in amino acids: CASSPRSYETQYF. In DNA, the CDR3 is TGCGCCAGCAGCCCGAGATCGTACGAGACCCAGTACTTC.

Only a few counts were recorded for this clone. The chain has TRBV2 and TRBJ2-7; 7 nucleotides line up with TRBD1. The germline V gene has CDR1 SNHLY and CDR2 FYNNEI. The trim removed 3 bases at V and 7 bases at J, leaving 9 bases unmatched. This CDR3 is built from 14 residues. CDR3 residues: CASSDRTGRKEQYF. The DNA for the CDR3 is TGTGCCAGCAGTGATAGGACAGGTCGAAAAGAGCAGTACTTC.

The chain recombines TRBV24-1 with TRBJ2-3; 8 bases fit TRBD2. Germline CDR1 KGHDR, CDR2 SFDVKD. This CDR3 region has 15 residues. The V segment lost 7 bases and the J segment 4 bases; nucleotides outside the gene matches: 9. The DNA of the CDR3 is TGTGCCACCAGCCTAGCGGGTGGGAGGGCAGATACGCAGTATTTT. This translates into CATSLAGGRADTQYF.

J is TRBJ1-2 and V is TRBV19; the match to TRBD1 covers 9 bases. Trimming removed 6 bases from V and 5 bases from J; junction bases left unmatched: 7. Germline V lookup: CDR1 LNHDA, CDR2 SQIVND (reference sequence). The CDR3 runs 14 residues. The CDR3 here is CASSSGTGRYGYTF. Here the CDR3 DNA reads TGTGCCAGTAGCTCCGGGACAGGGAGGTATGGCTACACCTTC.

The chain has TRBV12-3 or TRBV12-4 and TRBJ2-7; no clear D. The V end was cut by 4 bases, the J end by 6 bases, with 7 bases between. CDR3 length equals 11 residues. The CDR3 coding sequence is TGTGCCAGCAGTTGGGCCTCCGAGCAGTACTTC. It codes for CASSWASEQYF.

Only a few counts were recorded for this clone. J is TRBJ2-7 and V is TRBV6-5; D is perhaps TRBD1 (6 bases). From germline, CDR1 is MNHEY and CDR2 SVGAGI. Trimming pared 4 bases from V and 2 bases from J, leaving 15 bases between. The CDR3 is 15 amino acids. CDR3 region: CASSSYRDPTYEQYF. The CDR3 nucleotides read TGTGCCAGCAGTTCATACAGGGACCCCACCTACGAGCAGTACTTC.